Each of the 30 T cell receptor beta chains below was sequenced from the same sample in a study of T cell responses to AZD1222 COVID-19 vaccine. Libraries were prepared by immunoSEQ multiplex PCR; TCRdb keeps only in-frame clonotypes and omits some of them. Of 110,000 to 150,000 clones in the sample, 85% to 95% were seen once. Sequenced here: peripheral blood, sampled after recovery from COVID-19. The receptors come from an adult who had recovered from COVID-19.

J is TRBJ2-1 and V is TRBV24-1; perhaps TRBD2 as D (6 bases). The CDR3 runs to 16 residues. Trimming removed 3 bases from V and 8 bases from J, with 19 bases in between. Germline CDR1 KGHDR, CDR2 SFDVKD. CDR3 bases: TGTGCCACCAGTGATGCAGCGGGCCTATGGGCGGATGAGCAGTTCTTC. Amino acids: CATSDAAGLWADEQFF.

This clone showed up just once. This chain connects TRBV6-5 to TRBJ1-1, with no clear D. CDR1 and CDR2 (germline): MNHEY, SVGAGI. This CDR3 contains 13 residues. V was cut by 1 base and J by 0 bases, with 3 bases left in between. The CDR3 sequence: CASSYYLNTEAFF. The DNA of the CDR3 is TGTGCCAGCAGTTACTACCTGAACACTGAAGCTTTCTTT.

The V and J genes are TRBV10-3 and TRBJ2-7; 10 bases match TRBD2. Germline CDR1 and CDR2: ENHRY and SYGVKD. The junction had 6 bases not matched to a gene; V was cut back by 9 bases and J by 4 bases. This CDR3 is built from 13 residues. The CDR3 loop reads CAISGTSDYEQYF. DNA for the CDR3: TGTGCCATAAGCGGGACTAGCGATTACGAGCAGTACTTC.

The chain is built from TRBV28 and TRBJ2-7, with 8 bases identical to TRBD1. Germline-derived CDR1 and CDR2 are MDHEN and SYDVKM. There are 17 residues in the CDR3. The junction had 16 bases not matched to a gene; V was cut back by 4 bases and J by 5 bases. CDR3 bases: TGTGCCAGCAGTTGGCCCGAGGGGACAGGTCATGTGGACGAGCAGTACTTC. It translates to CASSWPEGTGHVDEQYF.

The chain joins TRBV19 to TRBJ2-7; unclear D gene. Germline CDR1 LNHDA, CDR2 SQIVND (reference sequence). Between the trimmed V and J ends, which lost 0 bases and 0 bases, there was a span of 6 bases. The CDR3 loop spans 14 amino acids. The CDR3 bases are TGTGCCAGTAGTATAGAGCTAAGCTCCTACGAGCAGTACTTC. This gives the protein CASSIELSSYEQYF.

V gene TRBV23-1 combines with J gene TRBJ1-2; 9 bases align to TRBD1. TRBV23-1 is identified as an open reading frame with a role that is uncertain. CDR3 length equals 24 residues. Trimming cost V 0 bases and J 2 bases; bases outside gene matches: 28. The CDR3 DNA sequence: TGCGCCAGCAGTCAATCGTACCGGGACAGGGTCTCCGAACTGCCCTTCGTCGCGAACTATGGCTACACCTTC. Its translation: CASSQSYRDRVSELPFVANYGYTF.

The chain joins TRBV7-9 to TRBJ2-7; no reliable D call. The CDR3 has 12 residues. The germline V gene encodes CDR1 SEHNR and CDR2 FQNEAQ (reference sequence). The CDR3 DNA reads as TGTGCTACGTGGGGTGTGGTCGACGAGCAGTACTTC. Protein: CATWGVVDEQYF.

This chain uses TRBV9 with TRBJ2-7; 12 nucleotides agree with TRBD1. The junction had 12 bases not matched to a gene; V was cut back by 4 bases and J by 7 bases. Germline V CDR1 and CDR2: SGDLS, YYNGEE. The CDR3 runs 16 residues. Here the CDR3 DNA reads TGTGCCAGCAGCCTCGACCCGGGACAGGGGGCATGGGAGCAGTACTTC. This gives the protein CASSLDPGQGAWEQYF. Full variable domain (outside the CDR3, taken from reference TRBV9 and TRBJ2-7): DSGVTQTPKHLITATGQRVTLRCSPRSGDLSVYWYQQSLDQGLQFLIQYYNGEERAKGNILERFSAQQFPDLHSELNLSSLELGDSALYFCASSLDPGQGAWEQYFGPGTRLTVT.

The chain links TRBV6-5 to TRBJ2-7, with D possibly matching TRBD1 (6 bases). The length of the CDR3 is 13 residues. Germline assignment: CDR1 MNHEY and CDR2 SVGAGI. V was shortened by 0 bases and J by 6 bases, with 9 bases between the two germline ends. In nucleotides, the CDR3 is TGTGCCAGCAGTTACTCCGGACAGTCCGAGCAGTACTTC. As protein: CASSYSGQSEQYF.

The chain uses TRBV11-1 and TRBJ2-5; D is unresolved. The CDR3 loop spans 15 amino acids. Trimming cost V 2 bases and J 0 bases, with 10 bases left between them. Germline V gene sequence: CDR1 SGHAT, CDR2 FQDESV (reference sequence). CDR3 bases: TGTGCCAGCAGCTTACAAACCTGGTACCAAGAGACCCAGTACTTC. Its protein is CASSLQTWYQETQYF.

The rearrangement joins TRBV28 to TRBJ1-6; the D is unclear. This CDR3 comprises 15 residues. Germline V gene sequence: CDR1 MDHEN, CDR2 SYDVKM. Trimming shortened V by 6 bases and J by 6 bases, and 15 bases separated the two germline ends. The CDR3 protein is CASSLENSANSPLHF. The CDR3 region has the DNA TGTGCCAGCAGCTTAGAGAACAGTGCTAATTCACCCCTCCACTTT.

The V call is TRBV28, the J call TRBJ1-1, with 8 bases matching TRBD1. Germline lookup yields CDR1 MDHEN and CDR2 SYDVKM. J gave up 4 bases and V 6 bases, and 16 bases lay outside the gene matches. This CDR3 has 17 amino acids. The CDR3 sequence is CASSKGGTGGRGTEAFF. CDR3 bases: TGTGCCAGCAGCAAAGGGGGTACAGGGGGACGCGGCACTGAAGCTTTCTTT.

The rearrangement links TRBV24-1 to TRBJ2-7, with 11 bases that match TRBD2. Germline V lookup: CDR1 KGHDR, CDR2 SFDVKD. Unmatched junction bases numbered 10, after V lost 5 bases and J lost 2 bases. The CDR3 loop spans 17 amino acids. Here the CDR3 DNA reads TGTGCCACCAGTGGCGGATTGATGACTAGCGGGACCTACGAGCAGTACTTC. It translates to CATSGGLMTSGTYEQYF.

The chain uses TRBV10-1 and TRBJ1-5; 8 nucleotides line up with TRBD1. The CDR3 is 16 amino acids. V shed 4 bases, J shed 2 bases, and the junction held 7 bases outside the gene matches. Germline-derived CDR1 and CDR2 are WNHNN and SYGVQD (reference sequence). For the CDR3, the DNA is TGCGCCAGCAGTGGTACGACGGGACAGGGCAATCAGCCCCAGCATTTT. It yields the protein CASSGTTGQGNQPQHF.

The chain is built from TRBV10-1 and TRBJ2-1; no definite D call. Trimming shortened V by 6 bases and J by 5 bases, and 14 bases separated the two germline ends. Germline-derived CDR1 and CDR2 are WNHNN and SYGVQD (reference sequence). The CDR3 has 14 amino acids. The CDR3 sequence: CASSRTGLNNEQFF. The CDR3 DNA is TGCGCCAGCAGCCGCACGGGTCTGAACAATGAGCAGTTCTTC.

The rearrangement uses TRBV27 and TRBJ1-2; a possible D gene is TRBD1 (5 bases). CDR1 is MNHEY, CDR2 SMNVEV, per germline (reference sequence). With 6 bases removed from V and 1 base from J, the gap between germline ends came to 15 bases. The CDR3 spans 15 residues. CDR3 DNA sequence: TGTGCCAGCAGGGGGTCGGGGGTCCATAACTATGGCTACACCTTC. Translating it yields CASRGSGVHNYGYTF.

The chain combines TRBV15 with TRBJ1-1; TRBD1 matches 8 bases. CDR1 is LNHNV and CDR2 is YYDKDF in the germline V gene (reference sequence). The CDR3 is made up of 16 amino acids. V gave up 1 base and J gave up 1 base; unmatched junction bases: 5. The CDR3 reads CATSRGGQGPNTEAFF. CDR3 DNA: TGTGCCACCAGCAGAGGAGGACAGGGCCCGAACACTGAAGCTTTCTTT.

The chain links TRBV7-3 to TRBJ2-2; D gene uncertain. V was cut by 2 bases and J by 6 bases, with 7 bases left in between. Germline CDR1 SGHTA, CDR2 FQGTGA. The CDR3 contains 13 residues. CDR3: CASSLGLAGELFF. CDR3 bases: TGTGCCAGCAGCTTAGGGTTAGCCGGGGAGCTGTTTTTT. Full variable domain (missing parts from reference TRBV7-3 and TRBJ2-2): GAGVSQTPSNKVTEKGKYVELRCDPISGHTALYWYRQSLGQGPEFLIYFQGTGAADDSGLPNDRFFAVRPEGSVSTLKIQRTERGDSAVYLCASSLGLAGELFFGEGSRLTVL.

The J gene is TRBJ2-7, the V gene TRBV29-1; weak D call: TRBD1 (5 bases). Germline-derived CDR1 and CDR2 are SQVTM and ANQGSEA. This CDR3 comprises 13 residues. Trimming took 4 bases from V and 5 from J, leaving 15 bases between them. This CDR3 reads CSVVVQGIDEQYF. In DNA, the CDR3 is TGCAGCGTTGTTGTTCAGGGAATCGACGAGCAGTACTTC.

The V call is TRBV10-3, the J call TRBJ1-5, with D tentatively TRBD1 (6 bases). The ends were cut back, 2 bases at V and 4 bases at J, with 9 bases in the middle. This CDR3 has 14 residues. Germline V gene sequence: CDR1 ENHRY, CDR2 SYGVKD. The CDR3 region is CAISEGQGNQPQHF. The CDR3 region has the DNA TGTGCCATCAGTGAGGGGCAGGGGAATCAGCCCCAGCATTTT.

This sequence joins TRBV9 and TRBJ1-2; D gene ambiguous. The CDR3 loop spans 11 amino acids. V was shortened by 7 bases and J by 4 bases, with 8 bases between the two germline ends. Germline-derived CDR1 and CDR2 are SGDLS and YYNGEE. As DNA, the CDR3 is TGTGCCAGCCGGCGAGGCTATGGCTACACCTTC. Translation: CASRRGYGYTF. The full variable domain, its missing parts supplied by reference TRBV9 and TRBJ1-2, is DSGVTQTPKHLITATGQRVTLRCSPRSGDLSVYWYQQSLDQGLQFLIQYYNGEERAKGNILERFSAQQFPDLHSELNLSSLELGDSALYFCASRRGYGYTFGSGTRLTVV.

The table lists this clone with a few counts. This chain uses TRBV23-1 with TRBJ1-1; tentatively, D is TRBD1 (6 bases). TRBV23-1 is classed as an ORF, of uncertain function. Deletions cut 4 bases from V and 7 bases from J, with 19 bases between. The CDR3 spans 15 residues. The CDR3 loop is CASSLPHTGNSEAFF. The CDR3 nucleotides are TGCGCCAGCAGTCTACCTCACACAGGGAATAGTGAAGCTTTCTTT.

This rearrangement joins TRBV18 to TRBJ1-2; D might be TRBD1 (5 bases). The germline gives CDR1 KGHSH, CDR2 LQKENI. CDR3 length: 13 residues. The germline V and J ends were trimmed by 6 bases and 7 bases, with 15 bases remaining between them. CDR3 sequence: CASSTGGAGGYTF. CDR3 in DNA: TGTGCCAGCTCCACCGGCGGGGCTGGTGGCTACACCTTC.

The rearrangement uses TRBV5-6 and TRBJ2-4, with 9 bases that match TRBD1. Trimming took 6 bases from V and 1 from J; bases not matched to a gene: 5. The CDR3 covers 15 residues. Germline V CDR1 and CDR2: SGHDT, YYEEEE. CDR3 region: CASTRQGGAKNIQYF. DNA of the CDR3: TGTGCCAGCACCCGACAGGGGGGGGCCAAAAACATTCAGTACTTC. Complete variable domain (other parts from reference TRBV5-6 and TRBJ2-4): DAGVTQSPTHLIKTRGQQVTLRCSPKSGHDTVSWYQQALGQGPQFIFQYYEEEERQRGNFPDRFSGHQFPNYSSELNVNALLLGDSALYLCASTRQGGAKNIQYFGAGTRLSVL.

V gene TRBV24-1 combines with J gene TRBJ2-7, with D unresolved. The V gene's germline CDR1 is KGHDR and CDR2 SFDVKD. This CDR3 has 17 amino acids. Trimming left V 4 bases short and J 4 bases short, with 22 bases between. The CDR3 bases are TGTGCCACCAGTGACAAGCCACACAGTGGCTTCGGGTACGAGCAGTACTTC. Its translation: CATSDKPHSGFGYEQYF.

The rearrangement uses TRBV2 and TRBJ2-7; 7 nucleotides align to TRBD1. After removal of 6 bases from V and 4 bases from J, the junction contained 12 bases not matched to a gene. The CDR3 extends over 15 amino acids. Germline V lookup: CDR1 SNHLY, CDR2 FYNNEI. CDR3 residues: CASSLSGTARYEQYF. CDR3 nucleotide sequence: TGTGCCAGCAGCCTATCCGGGACAGCGAGGTACGAGCAGTACTTC.

The chain couples TRBV5-1 to TRBJ2-7, with 7 positions matching TRBD1. The CDR3 runs to 15 residues. Germline V gene sequence: CDR1 SGHRS, CDR2 YFSETQ. The V and J ends lost 0 bases and 4 bases, in that order; junction bases with no gene match: 7. The CDR3 reads CASSLVGTEVYEQYF. In nucleotides, the CDR3 is TGCGCCAGCAGCTTGGTCGGGACAGAGGTATACGAGCAGTACTTC.

This chain links TRBV10-2 with TRBJ2-1, with D possibly matching TRBD2 (6 bases). The CDR3 totals 16 residues. Between the trimmed V and J ends, which lost 0 bases and 3 bases, there was a span of 12 bases. The germline V gene encodes CDR1 WSHSY and CDR2 SAAADI. CDR3 region: CASSESRGGLYNEQFF. The CDR3 region has the DNA TGCGCCAGCAGTGAGTCGAGGGGAGGCCTCTACAATGAGCAGTTCTTC.

For the CDR3, the DNA is TGTGCCAGCAGTTTACCCCGCCCTAGCGGGATCTACGAGCAGTACTTC. Amino acid sequence: CASSLPRPSGIYEQYF. The rearrangement uses TRBV27 and TRBJ2-7; 9 nucleotides align to TRBD2. The CDR3 spans 16 residues. The germline V gene encodes CDR1 MNHEY and CDR2 SMNVEV (reference sequence). V was pared by 2 bases and J by 3 bases, with 8 bases of the junction left unmatched.

The gene calls are TRBV7-2 and TRBJ2-7; D possibly corresponds to TRBD1 (5 bases). Per the germline V gene, CDR1 is SGHTA and CDR2 is FQGNSA. The CDR3 length is 13 residues. The V end lost 5 bases, the J end lost 4 bases, and 12 bases lay between the germline ends. The CDR3 nucleotides read TGTGCCAGCAGCCCCAACCAGGGTTACGAGCAGTACTTC. It yields the protein CASSPNQGYEQYF.